This entry lists 14 T cell receptor beta chains sequenced from one sample in a study of radiotherapy plus CTLA-4 blockade in lung cancer. TCRdb's table, derived via immunoSEQ multiplex PCR, lists solely in-frame clones and lacks some. Seen here are 90,000 or so clones, under 85% observed once, and the top ten hold just over 0.8%. Sequencing used peripheral blood, obtained from a patient treated with radiotherapy plus ipilimumab. The receptors shown here come from a human donor with non-small cell lung cancer who had stable disease on radiotherapy plus ipilimumab.

This chain's CDR3 is CASSLPRAQRGETQYF. The CDR3 region has the DNA TGTGCCAGCAGCTTACCCCGGGCTCAAAGAGGGGAGACCCAGTACTTC. The J gene is TRBJ2-5, the V gene TRBV11-2; TRBD2 might be the D (5 bases). V was shortened by 2 bases and J by 5 bases, with 18 bases between the two germline ends. The CDR3 is made up of 16 amino acids. CDR1 SGHAT and CDR2 FQNNGV come from the germline V gene.

This clone has a handful of counts. V is TRBV19 and J is TRBJ1-5, with a weak D call TRBD1 (5 bases). Germline CDR1 and CDR2: LNHDA and SQIVND (reference sequence). The CDR3 is 14 residues long. Trimming removed 3 bases at V and 10 bases at J, with 16 bases between. CDR3 nucleotides: TGTGCCAGTAGTATCCGGGACCTCACTAACCCCCAGCATTTT. As protein: CASSIRDLTNPQHF.

This rearrangement joins TRBV2 to TRBJ2-7; 11 nucleotides line up with TRBD2. CDR1 is SNHLY and CDR2 is FYNNEI in the germline V gene. CDR3 length: 16 amino acids. The J segment lost 3 bases and the V segment lost 6 bases, leaving 10 bases of the junction unmatched. The CDR3: CASSYTITSGSYEQYF. CDR3 nucleotides: TGTGCCAGCAGCTACACCATAACTAGCGGGAGCTACGAGCAGTACTTC.

The chain recombines TRBV6-5 with TRBJ2-4; 7 nucleotides align to TRBD1. Trimming removed 6 bases from V and 1 base from J; junction bases left unmatched: 3. Germline lookup yields CDR1 MNHEY and CDR2 SVGAGI. This CDR3 is 14 amino acids long. CDR3 DNA sequence: TGTGCCAGCAGCCAACAGGGGGCCAAAAACATTCAGTACTTC. Translated, it gives CASSQQGAKNIQYF.

The chain links TRBV9 to TRBJ2-3, with 8 bases identical to TRBD2. The trim removed 1 base at V and 0 bases at J, leaving 7 bases unmatched. Germline V lookup: CDR1 SGDLS, CDR2 YYNGEE. The CDR3 totals 17 residues. For the CDR3, the DNA is TGTGCCAGCAGCGTATTTGGACTAGCAGCTAGCACAGATACGCAGTATTTT. Its translation: CASSVFGLAASTDTQYF.

This rearrangement joins TRBV19 to TRBJ2-2; 10 bases agree with TRBD1. V lost 5 bases and J lost 4; bases outside the gene matches: 10. Germline values: CDR1 LNHDA, CDR2 SQIVND (reference sequence). The CDR3 covers 17 residues. The CDR3 is CASSPLDRGFGTGELFF. In DNA form, the CDR3 reads TGTGCCAGTAGTCCTTTGGACAGGGGGTTCGGCACCGGGGAGCTGTTTTTT.

The genes are TRBV6-6 and TRBJ1-1, with D possibly matching TRBD1 (6 bases). The CDR3 length is 14 residues. Germline-derived CDR1 and CDR2 are MNHNY and SVGAGI (reference sequence). With 0 bases removed from V and 4 bases from J, the gap between germline ends came to 9 bases. CDR3 nucleotide sequence: TGTGCCAGCAGTTACTCGGGGGGCTCCACTGAAGCTTTCTTT. This gives the protein CASSYSGGSTEAFF.

The rearrangement links TRBV19 to TRBJ2-7; TRBD2 is a possible D gene (5 bases). Germline assignment: CDR1 LNHDA and CDR2 SQIVND (reference sequence). Trimming took off 1 base at V and 2 bases at J, with 12 bases between the two ends. CDR3 size: 15 residues. The CDR3 here is CASSIGRTPPYEQYF. The CDR3 DNA reads TGTGCCAGTAGTATAGGTAGGACTCCCCCCTACGAGCAGTACTTC. The full variable domain, with the rest looked up from reference TRBV19 and TRBJ2-7, is DGGITQSPKYLFRKEGQNVTLSCEQNLNHDAMYWYRQDPGQGLRLIYYSQIVNDFQKGDIAEGYSVSREKKESFPLTVTSAQKNPTAFYLCASSIGRTPPYEQYFGPGTRLTVT.

In its sample, this clone was seen a few times. The V and J genes are TRBV7-9 and TRBJ2-5, with 7 nucleotides matching TRBD2. The ends lost 1 base at V and 7 bases at J; junction bases unmatched: 6. CDR3 length: 14 residues. CDR1 SEHNR and CDR2 FQNEAQ come from the germline V gene (reference sequence). Here the CDR3 reads CASSLGAGPGTQYF. The CDR3 nucleotides are TGTGCCAGCAGCTTAGGAGCGGGGCCCGGGACCCAGTACTTC.

The gene calls are TRBV27 and TRBJ2-7; 7 nucleotides align to TRBD1. Germline V gives CDR1 MNHEY, CDR2 SMNVEV (reference sequence). The CDR3 covers 14 residues. V shed 4 bases, J shed 1 base, and the junction held 4 bases outside the gene matches. This chain's CDR3 is CASSSTGQSYEQYF. CDR3 nucleotide sequence: TGTGCCAGCAGTTCCACGGGACAGTCCTACGAGCAGTACTTC.

This clone came up once. V usage is TRBV2 and J usage is TRBJ2-7; no firm D call. V gave up 6 bases and J gave up 2 bases, with 11 bases separating them. The CDR3 spans 13 residues. The germline gives CDR1 SNHLY, CDR2 FYNNEI. CDR3 DNA sequence: TGTGCCAGCAGACCGGGCCGAACCTACGAGCAGTACTTC. Its protein is CASRPGRTYEQYF.

The chain links TRBV5-1 to TRBJ2-5; no clear D. V was clipped by 1 base and J by 2 bases, with 3 bases between them. Looked up from germline, CDR1 is SGHRS and CDR2 is YFSETQ. This CDR3 region has 12 residues. This chain's CDR3 is CASSLRQETQYF. The CDR3 nucleotides are TGCGCCAGCAGCTTGCGGCAAGAGACCCAGTACTTC.

This clone was found a few times. This sample includes further DNA sequences coding for the same CDR3. V gene TRBV29-1 combines with J gene TRBJ2-1; 8 bases match TRBD2. There are 15 residues in the CDR3. Germline V gives CDR1 SQVTM, CDR2 ANQGSEA. The V gene end was trimmed by 4 bases and the J gene end by 0 bases; junction bases not matched to a gene: 5. This CDR3 is CSVGSAGGSYNEQFF. The CDR3 bases are TGCAGCGTTGGGAGTGCGGGGGGCTCCTACAATGAGCAGTTCTTC.

The chain uses TRBV30 and TRBJ2-1, with TRBD1 matching 8 bases. There are 15 residues in the CDR3. Germline V gene lookup returns CDR1 GTSNPN and CDR2 SVGIG (reference sequence). J was trimmed by 6 bases and V by 3 bases; bases with no gene match: 10. As DNA, the CDR3 is TGTGCCTGGAGCGACGGACAGGGTAGGCTCAATGAGCAGTTCTTC. It codes for CAWSDGQGRLNEQFF.